This TCR beta chain was retrieved from a study of cytotoxic CD8 clonotypes in ibrutinib-treated CLL. The repertoire was sequenced with immunoSEQ multiplex PCR; TCRdb's copy has only in-frame clones and lacks some. The table records tens of thousands of clones, 55% to 70% of them present only once. V lost 0 bases and J lost 7, with 11 bases in between. This CDR3 is built from 14 residues. CDR1 and CDR2 (germline): SGDLS, YYNGEE. This clone has a single count. This chain joins TRBV9 and TRBJ2-4, with a weak D call TRBD2 (6 bases). The clonotype was recovered from a human donor with chronic lymphocytic leukemia. The source material was PBMCs, sampled after 24 months of ibrutinib treatment. The CDR3 bases are TGTGCCAGCAGCGTAGATTATGGAGGGAACATTCAGTACTTC. Protein sequence: CASSVDYGGNIQYF. Looking up the rest from reference TRBV9 and TRBJ2-4 gives the full variable domain: DSGVTQTPKHLITATGQRVTLRCSPRSGDLSVYWYQQSLDQGLQFLIQYYNGEERAKGNILERFSAQQFPDLHSELNLSSLELGDSALYFCASSVDYGGNIQYFGAGTRLSVL.